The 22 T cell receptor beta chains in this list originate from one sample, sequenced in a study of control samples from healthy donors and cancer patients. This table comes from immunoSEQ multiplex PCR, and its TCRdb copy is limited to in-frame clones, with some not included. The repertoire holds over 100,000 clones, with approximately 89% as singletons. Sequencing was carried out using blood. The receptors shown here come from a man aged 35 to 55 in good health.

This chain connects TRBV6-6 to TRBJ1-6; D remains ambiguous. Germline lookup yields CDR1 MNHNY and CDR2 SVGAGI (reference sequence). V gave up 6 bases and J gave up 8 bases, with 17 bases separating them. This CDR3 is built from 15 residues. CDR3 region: CASSRTLYPDSPLHF. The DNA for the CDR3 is TGTGCCAGCAGCCGAACACTGTACCCTGATTCACCCCTCCACTTT.

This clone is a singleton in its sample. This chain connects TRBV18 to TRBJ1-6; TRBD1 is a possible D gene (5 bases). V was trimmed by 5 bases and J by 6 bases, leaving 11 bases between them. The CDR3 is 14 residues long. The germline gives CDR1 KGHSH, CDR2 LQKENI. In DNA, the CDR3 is TGTGCCAGCTCAGCTGACAGCATTAATTCACCCCTCCACTTT. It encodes CASSADSINSPLHF.

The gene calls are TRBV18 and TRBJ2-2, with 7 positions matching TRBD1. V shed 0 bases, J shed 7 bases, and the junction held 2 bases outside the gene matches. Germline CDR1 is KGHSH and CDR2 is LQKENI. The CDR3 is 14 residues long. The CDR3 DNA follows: TGTGCCAGCTCACCACCAGGGGGCCACGGGGAGCTGTTTTTT. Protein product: CASSPPGGHGELFF.

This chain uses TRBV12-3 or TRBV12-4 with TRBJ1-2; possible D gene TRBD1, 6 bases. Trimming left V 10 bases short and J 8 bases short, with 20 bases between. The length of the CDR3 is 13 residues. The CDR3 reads CAIQGQLMSGYTF. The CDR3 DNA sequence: TGTGCCATCCAGGGGCAGCTAATGAGCGGCTACACCTTC.

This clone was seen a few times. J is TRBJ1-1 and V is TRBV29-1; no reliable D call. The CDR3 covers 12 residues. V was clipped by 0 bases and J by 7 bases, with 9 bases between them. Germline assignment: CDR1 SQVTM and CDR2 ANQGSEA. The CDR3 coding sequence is TGCAGCGTTGAAGAACGAGCCCGTGAAGCTTTCTTT. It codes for CSVEERAREAFF.

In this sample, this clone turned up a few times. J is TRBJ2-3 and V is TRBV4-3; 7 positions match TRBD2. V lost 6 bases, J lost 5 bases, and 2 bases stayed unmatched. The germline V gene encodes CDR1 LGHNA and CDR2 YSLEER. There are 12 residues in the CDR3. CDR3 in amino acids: CASSRGVDTQYF. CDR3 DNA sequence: TGCGCCAGCAGTCGGGGGGTAGATACGCAGTATTTT.

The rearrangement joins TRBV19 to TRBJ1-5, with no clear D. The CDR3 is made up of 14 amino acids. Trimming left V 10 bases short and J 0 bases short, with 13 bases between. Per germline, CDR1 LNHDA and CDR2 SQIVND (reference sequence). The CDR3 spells CATRTAFSNQPQHF. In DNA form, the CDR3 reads TGTGCCACCCGGACGGCTTTTAGCAATCAGCCCCAGCATTTT.

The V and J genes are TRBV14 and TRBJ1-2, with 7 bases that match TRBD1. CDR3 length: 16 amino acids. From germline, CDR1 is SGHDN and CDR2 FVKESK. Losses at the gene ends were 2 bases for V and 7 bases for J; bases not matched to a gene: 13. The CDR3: CASSQSTTDRAPGYTF. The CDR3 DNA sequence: TGTGCCAGCAGCCAATCCACGACCGACAGGGCCCCTGGCTACACCTTC.

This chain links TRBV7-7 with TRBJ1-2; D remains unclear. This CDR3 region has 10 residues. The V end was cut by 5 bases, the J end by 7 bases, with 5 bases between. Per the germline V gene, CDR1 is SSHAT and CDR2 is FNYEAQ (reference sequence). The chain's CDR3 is CASSTSGYTF. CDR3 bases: TGTGCCAGCAGCACGAGTGGCTACACCTTC.

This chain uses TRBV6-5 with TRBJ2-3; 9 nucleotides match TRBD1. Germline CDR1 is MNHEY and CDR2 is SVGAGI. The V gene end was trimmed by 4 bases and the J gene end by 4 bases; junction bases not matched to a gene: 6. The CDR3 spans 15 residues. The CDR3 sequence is CASSSETGGPDTQYF. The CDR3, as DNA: TGTGCCAGCAGTTCAGAGACAGGGGGACCAGATACGCAGTATTTT.

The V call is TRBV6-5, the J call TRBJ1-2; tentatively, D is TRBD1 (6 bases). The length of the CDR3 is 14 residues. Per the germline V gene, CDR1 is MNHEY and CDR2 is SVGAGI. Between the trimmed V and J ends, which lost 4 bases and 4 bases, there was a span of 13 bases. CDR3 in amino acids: CASSSPDRIYGYTF. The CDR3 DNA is TGTGCCAGCAGTTCCCCCGACAGGATCTATGGCTACACCTTC.

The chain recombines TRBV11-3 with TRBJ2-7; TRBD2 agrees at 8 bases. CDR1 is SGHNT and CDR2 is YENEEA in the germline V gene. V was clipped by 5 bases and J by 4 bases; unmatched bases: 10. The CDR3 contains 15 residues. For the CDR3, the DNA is TGTGCCAGCAGCCCATCCGGGACTAGTTTTTACGAGCAGTACTTC. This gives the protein CASSPSGTSFYEQYF.

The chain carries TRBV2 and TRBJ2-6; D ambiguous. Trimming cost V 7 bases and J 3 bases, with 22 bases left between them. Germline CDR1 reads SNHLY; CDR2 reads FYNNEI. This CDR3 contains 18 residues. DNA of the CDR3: TGTGCCAGCATCTCCAGGCGCCCGTCCTTCGGTGGGGCCAACGTCCTGACTTTC. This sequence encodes CASISRRPSFGGANVLTF.

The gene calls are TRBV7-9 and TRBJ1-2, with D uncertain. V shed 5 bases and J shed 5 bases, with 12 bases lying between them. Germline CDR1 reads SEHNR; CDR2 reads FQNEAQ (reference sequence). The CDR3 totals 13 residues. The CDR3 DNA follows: TGTGCCAGCAGCCCTTCTCACAGATATGGCTACACCTTC. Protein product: CASSPSHRYGYTF.

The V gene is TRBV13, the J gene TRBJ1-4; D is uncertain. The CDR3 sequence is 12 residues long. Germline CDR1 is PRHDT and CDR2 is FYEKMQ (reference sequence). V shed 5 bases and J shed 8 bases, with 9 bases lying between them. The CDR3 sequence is CASSERAEKLFF. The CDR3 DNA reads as TGTGCCAGCAGCGAGCGGGCCGAAAAACTGTTTTTT.

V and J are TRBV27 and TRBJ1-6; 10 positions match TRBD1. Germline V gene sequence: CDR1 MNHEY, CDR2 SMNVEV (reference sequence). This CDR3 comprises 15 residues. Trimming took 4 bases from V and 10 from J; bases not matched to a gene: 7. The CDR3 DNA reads TGTGCCAGCAGTTCGGTCGACAGGGGGCGATCACCCCTCCACTTT. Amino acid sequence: CASSSVDRGRSPLHF.

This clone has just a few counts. The chain's CDR3 is CASSEYGLADHNEQFF. The CDR3 nucleotides are TGTGCCAGCAGTGAATATGGACTAGCGGATCACAATGAGCAGTTCTTC. The rearrangement joins TRBV25-1 to TRBJ2-1, with TRBD2 matching over 10 bases. V lost 0 bases to trimming and J lost 5 bases; unmatched junction nucleotides: 4. Germline loops: CDR1 MGHDK, CDR2 SYGVNS. The CDR3 spans 16 residues. The variable domain in full, completed from reference TRBV25-1 and TRBJ2-1, reads EADIYQTPRYLVIGTGKKITLECSQTMGHDKMYWYQQDPGMELHLIHYSYGVNSTEKGDLSSESTVSRIRTEHFPLTLESARPSHTSQYLCASSEYGLADHNEQFFGPGTRLTVL.

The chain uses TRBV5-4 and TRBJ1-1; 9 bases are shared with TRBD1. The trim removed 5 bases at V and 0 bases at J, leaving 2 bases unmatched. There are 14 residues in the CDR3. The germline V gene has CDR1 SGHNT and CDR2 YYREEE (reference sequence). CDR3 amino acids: CASRRTGVNTEAFF. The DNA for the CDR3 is TGTGCCAGCAGAAGGACAGGGGTGAACACTGAAGCTTTCTTT. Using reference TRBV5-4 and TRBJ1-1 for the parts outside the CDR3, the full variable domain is ETGVTQSPTHLIKTRGQQVTLRCSSQSGHNTVSWYQQALGQGPQFIFQYYREEENGRGNFPPRFSGLQFPNYSSELNVNALELDDSALYLCASRRTGVNTEAFFGQGTRLTVV.

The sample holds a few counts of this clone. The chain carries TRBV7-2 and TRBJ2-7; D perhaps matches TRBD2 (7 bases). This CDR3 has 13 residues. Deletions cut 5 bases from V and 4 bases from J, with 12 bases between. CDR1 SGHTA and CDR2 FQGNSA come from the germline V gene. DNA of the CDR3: TGTGCCAGCAGCACAAGGGGGGGTTACGAGCAGTACTTC. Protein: CASSTRGGYEQYF.

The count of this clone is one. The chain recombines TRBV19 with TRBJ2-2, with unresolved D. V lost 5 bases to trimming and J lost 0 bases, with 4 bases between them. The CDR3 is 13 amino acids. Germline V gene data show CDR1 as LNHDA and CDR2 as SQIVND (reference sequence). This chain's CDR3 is CASSPANTGELFF. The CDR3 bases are TGTGCCAGTAGTCCGGCGAACACCGGGGAGCTGTTTTTT.

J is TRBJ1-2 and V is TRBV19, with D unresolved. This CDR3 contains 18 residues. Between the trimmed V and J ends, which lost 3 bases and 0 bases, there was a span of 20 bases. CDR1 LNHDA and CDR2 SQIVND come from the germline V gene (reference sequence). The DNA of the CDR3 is TGTGCCAGTAGTATGTTCGAATCCAGGAGGCCTTCTAACTATGGCTACACCTTC. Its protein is CASSMFESRRPSNYGYTF.

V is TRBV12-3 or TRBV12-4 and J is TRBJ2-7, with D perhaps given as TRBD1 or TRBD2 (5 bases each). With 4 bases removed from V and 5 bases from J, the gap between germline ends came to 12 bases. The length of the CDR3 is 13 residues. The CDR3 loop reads CASSYRDAHEQYF. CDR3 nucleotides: TGTGCCAGCAGTTATCGGGACGCCCACGAGCAGTACTTC.